Reported below is one T cell receptor (beta chain). What it binds is not known. The CDR3 is made up of 14 amino acids. V shed 4 bases and J 5 bases; nucleotides not matched to a gene: 2. Germline lookup yields CDR1 SGHAT and CDR2 FQNNGV. The donors, all of them Caucasian adults, lived in Nashville, Tennessee. Division of CD4+ cells produced a CD45RA+ naive subset and a CD45RA-negative memory subset. This record comes from a study of shared clonotypes between healthy human individuals. Study findings and constraints: Deeper or shallower sequencing was expected to change how clonotypes are shared among donors.

Clones were read by immunoSEQ multiplex PCR, and TCRdb kept only the in-frame ones, dropping some. The table shows fewer than 1.8 million clones, with approximately 98.5% occurring only once. This sequence joins TRBV11-2 and TRBJ2-6; the match to TRBD1 covers 7 bases. Sequencing was done on a sample of naive CD4+ T cells sorted from blood. This sample's subset: CD45RA+ positively selected. The sequence came from a man aged 25 to 40 in good health. The CDR3 sequence: CASSYRGRANVLTF. CDR3 in DNA: TGTGCCAGCAGCTACAGGGGTAGGGCCAACGTCCTGACTTTC.